What follows are 28 T cell receptor beta chains derived from one specimen sequenced in a study of T cells after yellow fever vaccination. TCRdb fed the 5' RACE reads into MiXCR, producing one record per CDR3 protein. The data hold around 530,000 distinct CDR3 sequences, with less than 20% observed a single time. The source material was PBMCs, sampled about 5 days after the first yellow fever vaccination. The receptors stem from a young man who received the YFV17D yellow fever vaccine.

This clonotype was picked up a small number of times. One end of the junction is discordant with germline, which a read error may explain. This chain connects TRBV11-3 to TRBJ1-1; D gene ambiguous. Germline values: CDR1 SGHNT, CDR2 YENEEA. This CDR3 region has 14 residues. The chain's CDR3 is CASSPALGNSEAFF. The CDR3 DNA is TGTGCCAGCAGCCCCGCGTTGGGGAACAGTGAAGCTTTCTTT.

The chain's CDR3 is CASSESLEAGELFF. CDR3 bases: TGCGCCAGCAGTGAGTCGTTGGAGGCCGGGGAGCTGTTTTTT. The chain uses TRBV10-1 and TRBJ2-2, with TRBD2 as a possible D gene (5 bases). Trimming took 0 bases from V and 6 from J, leaving 8 bases between them. Germline V lookup: CDR1 WNHNN, CDR2 SYGVQD (reference sequence). This CDR3 is built from 14 residues.

This clonotype was detected only a few times. The gene calls are TRBV6-5 and TRBJ2-4; D is unresolved. CDR1 is MNHEY, CDR2 SVGAGI, per germline. CDR3 length equals 16 residues. Trimming shortened V by 0 bases and J by 0 bases, and 9 bases separated the two germline ends. This CDR3 reads CASSYSRVLAKNIQYF. As DNA, the CDR3 is TGTGCCAGCAGTTACTCCCGGGTCCTAGCCAAAAACATTCAGTACTTC.

This clonotype has at least ten counts. Written as DNA, the CDR3 is TGTGCCAGCAGCATGACAGGGAGGGATCAGCCCCAGCATTTT. The encoded protein is CASSMTGRDQPQHF. The rearrangement joins TRBV7-2 to TRBJ1-5; 7 nucleotides match TRBD1. Looked up from germline, CDR1 is SGHTA and CDR2 is FQGNSA. The CDR3 length is 14 residues. V lost 5 bases, J lost 5 bases, and 6 bases stayed unmatched.

The V call is TRBV27, the J call TRBJ1-1; weak D call: TRBD1 (5 bases). V lost 3 bases and J 0 bases, leaving 8 bases between the germline ends. The CDR3 length is 14 residues. The germline V gene encodes CDR1 MNHEY and CDR2 SMNVEV (reference sequence). The CDR3 spells CASSLQTVNTEAFF. The CDR3 DNA reads TGTGCCAGCAGTTTGCAGACAGTGAACACTGAAGCTTTCTTT.

Only a few counts were recorded for this clonotype. The chain has TRBV7-3 and TRBJ2-3, with 7 positions matching TRBD2. The length of the CDR3 is 20 residues. Germline V gene sequence: CDR1 SGHTA, CDR2 FQGTGA. J was trimmed by 2 bases and V by 8 bases; bases with no gene match: 25. The chain's CDR3 is CASAPSEGGFLAGDTDTQYF. The CDR3, as DNA: TGTGCCAGCGCCCCTTCCGAGGGCGGGTTTTTAGCGGGTGACACAGATACGCAGTATTTT. Full variable domain (remainder filled in from reference TRBV7-3 and TRBJ2-3): GAGVSQTPSNKVTEKGKYVELRCDPISGHTALYWYRQSLGQGPEFLIYFQGTGAADDSGLPNDRFFAVRPEGSVSTLKIQRTERGDSAVYLCASAPSEGGFLAGDTDTQYFGPGTRLTVL.

The chain uses TRBV15 and TRBJ2-5; 9 bases match TRBD1. V was clipped by 1 base and J by 5 bases; unmatched bases: 5. Germline V lookup: CDR1 LNHNV, CDR2 YYDKDF (reference sequence). This CDR3 comprises 15 residues. This CDR3 is CATSRGRTGDETQYF. In DNA form, the CDR3 reads TGTGCCACCAGCAGAGGGCGGACAGGGGATGAGACCCAGTACTTC.

The chain uses TRBV5-6 and TRBJ1-1; tentative D call: TRBD1 (6 bases). Per germline, CDR1 SGHDT and CDR2 YYEEEE. Deletions cut 5 bases from V and 4 bases from J, with 27 bases between. The CDR3 is 18 residues long. The CDR3 is CASSRRRGLRVLTTEAFF. The CDR3 DNA reads TGTGCCAGCAGTAGGAGACGGGGGCTTCGAGTTTTAACCACTGAAGCTTTCTTT.

The rearrangement uses TRBV19 and TRBJ2-1; tentative D call: TRBD2 (6 bases). This CDR3 spans 16 amino acids. The V gene's germline CDR1 is LNHDA and CDR2 SQIVND (reference sequence). The V and J ends lost 6 bases and 4 bases respectively, with 19 bases between them. The CDR3 reads CASREGGANDYNEQFF. CDR3 nucleotides: TGTGCCAGTAGGGAAGGAGGGGCTAATGATTACAATGAGCAGTTCTTC.

J is TRBJ2-2 and V is TRBV6-1; D unresolved. V was clipped by 7 bases and J by 4 bases, with 7 bases between them. The V gene's germline CDR1 is MNHNS and CDR2 SASEGT. The CDR3 loop spans 12 amino acids. Here the CDR3 reads CASTSRTGELFF. Here the CDR3 DNA reads TGTGCCAGCACCTCCCGCACCGGGGAGCTGTTTTTT.

A few counts support this clonotype. The V and J genes are TRBV25-1 and TRBJ2-7; TRBD1 aligns across 10 bases. The CDR3 is made up of 14 amino acids. The J segment lost 1 base and the V segment lost 4 bases, leaving 1 base of the junction unmatched. CDR1 is MGHDK, CDR2 SYGVNS, per germline. In nucleotides, the CDR3 is TGTGCCAGCAGTGGGGGACAGGGGTCCTACGAGCAGTACGTC. It codes for CASSGGQGSYEQYV.

The chain joins TRBV7-3 to TRBJ1-1; possibly TRBD1 for D (5 bases). Trimming stripped 5 bases from V and 8 bases from J, with 15 bases between. The germline gives CDR1 SGHTA, CDR2 FQGTGA. The CDR3 spans 13 residues. The CDR3 here is CASSPGAAGEAFF. The DNA for the CDR3 is TGTGCCAGCAGCCCCGGGGCGGCAGGGGAAGCTTTCTTT. The full variable domain, rest sourced from reference TRBV7-3 and TRBJ1-1, is GAGVSQTPSNKVTEKGKYVELRCDPISGHTALYWYRQSLGQGPEFLIYFQGTGAADDSGLPNDRFFAVRPEGSVSTLKIQRTERGDSAVYLCASSPGAAGEAFFGQGTRLTVV.

This sequence joins TRBV18 and TRBJ2-7; TRBD1 matches 7 bases. The V and J ends lost 4 bases and 1 base, in that order; junction bases with no gene match: 7. The CDR3 is made up of 15 amino acids. Per germline, CDR1 KGHSH and CDR2 LQKENI. The CDR3 DNA reads as TGTGCCAGCTCACTGCGGACAGGTCCTTCCTACGAGCAGTACGTC. It codes for CASSLRTGPSYEQYV.

This clonotype occurred a few times. The CDR3 region has the DNA TGTGCCAGCAGCGCCGACCATACTACCCTTGACAATGAGCAGTTCTTC. This translates into CASSADHTTLDNEQFF. This chain links TRBV9 with TRBJ2-1; D not resolved. This CDR3 is built from 16 residues. Deletions cut 3 bases from V and 5 bases from J, with 18 bases between. Per the germline V gene, CDR1 is SGDLS and CDR2 is YYNGEE.

V gene TRBV9 combines with J gene TRBJ2-1; 11 bases are shared with TRBD2. Germline loops: CDR1 SGDLS, CDR2 YYNGEE. The length of the CDR3 is 15 residues. V shed 3 bases and J 2 bases; nucleotides not matched to a gene: 1. CDR3: CASSATSGTYNEQFF. In DNA form, the CDR3 reads TGTGCCAGCAGCGCGACTAGCGGGACCTACAATGAGCAGTTCTTC.

Only a few counts were recorded for this clonotype. The V gene is TRBV5-1, the J gene TRBJ2-1; 12 nucleotides agree with TRBD2. Losses at the gene ends were 4 bases for V and 7 bases for J; bases not matched to a gene: 15. This CDR3 comprises 18 residues. Germline CDR1 is SGHRS and CDR2 is YFSETQ. Here the CDR3 DNA reads TGCGCCAGCAGCCCCCTAGCTAGCGGGGGGGCCAATCGTAATGAGCAGTTCTTC. Its protein is CASSPLASGGANRNEQFF.

V and J are TRBV7-6 and TRBJ2-3; D may correspond to TRBD1 or TRBD2 (5 bases each). Deletions cut 8 bases from V and 0 bases from J, with 9 bases between. CDR1 SGHVS and CDR2 FNYEAQ come from the germline V gene. CDR3 length: 13 amino acids. The CDR3 sequence is CASGASSTDTQYF. In nucleotides, the CDR3 is TGTGCCAGCGGGGCTAGCAGCACAGATACGCAGTATTTT.

The chain employs TRBV15 and TRBJ2-3, with 8 bases matching TRBD1. The CDR3 contains 12 residues. The V and J ends lost 6 bases and 7 bases, in that order; junction bases with no gene match: 3. Germline-derived CDR1 and CDR2 are LNHNV and YYDKDF (reference sequence). The DNA for the CDR3 is TGTGCCACCAGGCAGGGGGCGCATACGCAGTATTTT. Its protein is CATRQGAHTQYF.

V is TRBV7-2 and J is TRBJ2-4, with no clear D. Germline V gives CDR1 SGHTA, CDR2 FQGNSA. This CDR3 has 13 amino acids. V shed 5 bases and J shed 9 bases, with 14 bases lying between them. CDR3 DNA: TGTGCCAGCAGCCCGCAGGAAATGGGCATTCAGTACTTC. This codes for CASSPQEMGIQYF. Filled out from reference TRBV7-2 and TRBJ2-4, the complete variable domain reads GAGVSQSPSNKVTEKGKDVELRCDPISGHTALYWYRQSLGQGLEFLIYFQGNSAPDKSGLPSDRFSAERTGGSVSTLTIQRTQQEDSAVYLCASSPQEMGIQYFGAGTRLSVL.

The chain couples TRBV28 to TRBJ2-1, with a tentative D call TRBD2 (6 bases). V lost 5 bases, J lost 0 bases, and 11 bases lay in between. CDR3 length: 15 amino acids. CDR1 and CDR2 (germline): MDHEN, SYDVKM. The CDR3 DNA reads TGTGCCAGCAGTACGATCGGGGGCTCCTACAATGAGCAGTTCTTC. Protein product: CASSTIGGSYNEQFF.

This clonotype occurred a few times. The chain uses TRBV20-1 and TRBJ2-7; perhaps TRBD2 as D (6 bases). The CDR3 has 14 amino acids. The germline V gene encodes CDR1 DFQATT and CDR2 SNEGSKA (reference sequence). The CDR3 is CSGRRGFKSYEQYV. The CDR3 nucleotides read TGCAGTGGTAGACGGGGGTTTAAGTCCTACGAGCAGTACGTC.

This clonotype has a handful of counts. The V and J genes are TRBV6-1 and TRBJ2-2; D is tentatively TRBD1 or TRBD2 (6 bases each). Trimming shortened V by 8 bases and J by 5 bases, and 15 bases separated the two germline ends. The CDR3 loop spans 14 amino acids. Germline V gene sequence: CDR1 MNHNS, CDR2 SASEGT. CDR3: CASGLTGSTGELFF. CDR3 coding DNA: TGTGCCAGCGGACTAACAGGGTCGACCGGGGAGCTGTTTTTT.

The V gene is TRBV19, the J gene TRBJ1-5, with D hard to call. Germline V CDR1 and CDR2: LNHDA, SQIVND (reference sequence). This CDR3 has 15 amino acids. Trimming removed 1 base from V and 0 bases from J, with 7 bases in between. The CDR3 sequence: CASSIGILSNQPQHF. CDR3 sequence (DNA): TGTGCCAGTAGTATAGGAATCCTTAGCAATCAGCCCCAGCATTTT.

The rearrangement links TRBV30 to TRBJ2-3; tentatively, D is TRBD1 (6 bases). The CDR3 sequence is 13 residues long. The V gene lost 3 bases and the J gene lost 2 bases, with 9 bases spanning the gap. From germline, CDR1 is GTSNPN and CDR2 SVGIG (reference sequence). The CDR3 DNA follows: TGTGCCTGGAGCGGACAGAACACAGATACGCAGTATTTT. Protein product: CAWSGQNTDTQYF. The full variable domain, with the rest looked up from reference TRBV30 and TRBJ2-3, is SQTIHQWPATLVQPVGSPLSLECTVEGTSNPNLYWYRQAAGRGLQLLFYSVGIGQISSEVPQNLSASRPQDRQFILSSKKLLLSDSGFYLCAWSGQNTDTQYFGPGTRLTVL.

The rearrangement uses TRBV7-2 and TRBJ1-3, with D possibly being TRBD1 (6 bases). Trimming removed 3 bases at V and 1 base at J, with 13 bases between. Germline CDR1 reads SGHTA; CDR2 reads FQGNSA. This CDR3 region has 16 residues. CDR3 amino acids: CASSFMLGGSGNTIYF. DNA of the CDR3: TGTGCCAGCAGCTTTATGCTAGGGGGATCTGGAAACACCATATATTTT.

The sample holds a few counts of this clonotype. The J gene is TRBJ1-5, the V gene TRBV4-1, with no clear D. The CDR3 consists of 15 residues. Germline lookup yields CDR1 MGHRA and CDR2 YSYEKL. Trimming left V 1 base short and J 6 bases short, with 13 bases between. Here the CDR3 DNA reads TGCGCCAGCAGCCAAGGGAGTAGCCTCCTTCAGCCCCAGCATTTT. Its translation is CASSQGSSLLQPQHF.

The V and J genes are TRBV7-9 and TRBJ2-1; a possible D gene is TRBD2 (5 bases). The V end lost 4 bases, the J end lost 0 bases, and 13 bases lay between the germline ends. CDR1 is SEHNR, CDR2 FQNEAQ, per germline (reference sequence). The length of the CDR3 is 16 residues. This chain's CDR3 is CASSWGGESSYNEQFF. DNA for the CDR3: TGTGCCAGCAGCTGGGGTGGGGAGAGCTCCTACAATGAGCAGTTCTTC.

V and J are TRBV5-4 and TRBJ2-5; 7 bases align to TRBD2. Per the germline V gene, CDR1 is SGHNT and CDR2 is YYREEE (reference sequence). The CDR3 loop spans 13 amino acids. The junction had 4 bases not matched to a gene; V was cut back by 3 bases and J by 5 bases. CDR3 DNA sequence: TGTGCCAGCAGCTGGTCCGGGAGGGAGACCCAGTACTTC. Translated, it gives CASSWSGRETQYF.